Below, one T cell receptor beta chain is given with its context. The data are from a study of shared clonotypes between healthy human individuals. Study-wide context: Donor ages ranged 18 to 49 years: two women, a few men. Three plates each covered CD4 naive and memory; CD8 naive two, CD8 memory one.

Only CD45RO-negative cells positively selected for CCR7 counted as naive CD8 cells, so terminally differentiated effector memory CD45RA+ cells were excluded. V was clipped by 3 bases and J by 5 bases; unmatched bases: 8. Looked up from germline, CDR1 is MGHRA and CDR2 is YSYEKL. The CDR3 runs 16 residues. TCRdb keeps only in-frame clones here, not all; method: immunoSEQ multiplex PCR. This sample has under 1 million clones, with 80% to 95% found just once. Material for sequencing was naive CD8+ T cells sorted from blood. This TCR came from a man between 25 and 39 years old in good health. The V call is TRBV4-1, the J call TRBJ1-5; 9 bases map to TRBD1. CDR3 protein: CASSQAGTGLHQPQHF. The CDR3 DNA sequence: TGCGCCAGCAGCCAGGCCGGGACAGGGCTTCATCAGCCCCAGCATTTT.